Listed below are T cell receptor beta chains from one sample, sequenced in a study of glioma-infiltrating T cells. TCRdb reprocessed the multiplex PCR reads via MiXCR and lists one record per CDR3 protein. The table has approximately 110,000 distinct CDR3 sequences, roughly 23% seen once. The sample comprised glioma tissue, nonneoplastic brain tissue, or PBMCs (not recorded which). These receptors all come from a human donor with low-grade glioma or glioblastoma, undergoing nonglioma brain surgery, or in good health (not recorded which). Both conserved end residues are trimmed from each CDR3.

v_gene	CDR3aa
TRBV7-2	ASSLIREKADTQY
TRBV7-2	ASSLETTTGRH
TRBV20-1	SAGTDAYEQY
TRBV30	AWSPVDEQF
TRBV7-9	ASSSVDQPQH
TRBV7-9	ASSSPGDPYEQY
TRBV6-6	ASSYAGETQY
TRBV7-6	ASSPTRLNTGELF
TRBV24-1	APLQAGMGDSGANVLT
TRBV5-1	ASSSVGQGALNTEAF
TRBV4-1	ASSLAGVEQF
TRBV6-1	ASRRAGPSTDTQY
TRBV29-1	SVGASGIGSEQF
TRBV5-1	ASSLAFTGNYQETQY
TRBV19	ASSIVYEGLETQY
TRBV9	ASSVEGYNEQF
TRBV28	ASKETVNYGYT
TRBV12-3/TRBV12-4	ASSLRRSSYEQY
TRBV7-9	ASSLEGRTPQH
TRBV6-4	ASSPTGIGNQPQH
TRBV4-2	ASSQAGTTDTQY
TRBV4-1	ASSQEGGGTEAF
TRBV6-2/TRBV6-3	ASSYSSQGAGGTEAF
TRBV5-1	ASSGPPSATEQF
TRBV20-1	SASKHQETQY
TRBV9	ASSPAEPYTQY
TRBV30	AWSGGTVSNQPQH
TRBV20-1	SATAGQGQYYGYT
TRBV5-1	ASSWTPGAKNIQY
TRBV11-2	ASSRGWGNQETQY
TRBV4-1	ASSQEAGLAYEQY
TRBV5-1	ASSLSPGGGTGELF
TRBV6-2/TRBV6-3	ASSPGDFTYNEQF
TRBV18	ASSPPSQRDTQY
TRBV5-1	ASSSGTAPYEQY
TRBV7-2	ASNKQGTEQY
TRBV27	ASSLRLAGSYEQY
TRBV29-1	SVVLAGNEQF
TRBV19	AVQDRVSGNTIY
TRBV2	AGSEDRRNYGYT
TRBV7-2	ASSPIRGGEQY
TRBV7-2	ASSSQVGGPDTQY
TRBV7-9	ASSRTGAETQY
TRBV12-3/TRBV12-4	ASSLEVNTEAF
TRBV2	ASGVGYEQY
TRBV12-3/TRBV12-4	ASRRGRGYEQY
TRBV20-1	SADLGEDEQF
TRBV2	ASSFAEWETQY
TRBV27	ASRSTGGYLNYGYT
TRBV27	ASSRGTSGYYEQY
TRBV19	ASSPGLADDKNTQY
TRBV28	ASSPSPHWTDTQY
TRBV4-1	ASSRQGQENQPQH
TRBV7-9	ASSSSLDSTEAF
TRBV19	ASSWLENNEQF
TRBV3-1	ASSLRSYNEQF
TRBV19	ASSRTGHLEPQH